This T cell receptor beta chain was captured in a study of OX40 agonist ivuxolimab in advanced cancers. The study in broad terms: Ivuxolimab, which targeted the costimulatory receptor OX40 (CD134), was an agonistic, fully human IgG2 monoclonal antibody. Intravenous ivuxolimab was administered to patients every 2 weeks at six dose levels: 0.01, 0.1, 0.3, 1.5, 3 and 10 mg/kg. Partial responses occurred in three dose-escalation patients, of whom one had hepatocellular carcinoma and two had cutaneous melanoma. The paper reports the monotherapy dose-escalation portion (N ≈ 50 patients) of the phase I ivuxolimab trial. The purpose of peripheral TCRbeta sequencing was to test whether ivuxolimab changed TCR sequence diversity and led to clonal T-cell expansion. In the dose-escalation cohort, approximately 82% of patients were male, and the mean age was around 60 years, with a range of about 23 to 85. Patients were allowed to have had prior anti-PD-1, anti-PD-L1 or anti-CTLA-4 therapy, and 40% to 45% of the dose-escalation patients had previously received checkpoint inhibitors. Among the roughly 52 dose-escalation patients, about 19 had hepatocellular carcinoma, approximately 15 melanoma, 9 renal cell carcinoma and 9 head and neck cancer. Broad study findings and their caveats: Low levels of normalized T-cell clonal expansion were also seen in some patients who did not respond. After ivuxolimab, expanded clones were on average more numerous among CD8+ T cells than among CD4+ T cells. In partial responders in the 0.1-3.0 mg/kg groups, normalized peripheral clonal expansion was found to be among the lowest, especially among CD8+ T cells. At doses of 0.1 to 3.0 mg/kg, clonal expansion of both CD4+ and CD8+ blood T cells was observed from baseline to week 6. Which antigens the clonally expanded peripheral T cells were specific for was not determined.

For this clone: Its antigen specificity is not known. Base qualities were left out, and no much larger clone turns up one base away.

V gives up 8 bases and J gives up 14 bases, and the segment between their germline ends measures 16 bases. The CDR3 starts with the cysteine, ends with the phenylalanine, and has 12 residues. This entry keeps only the CDR3 DNA: 36 bases, framed from base 1. CDR1 and CDR2, looked up from the germline V gene (reference sequence), are MNHNY and SVGAGI. Genomic DNA was extracted from sorted cells for sequencing of the TCRbeta CDR3 region. The immunoSEQ Assay was used for sequencing of TCRbeta CDR3 regions. TCRdb re-hosts the immuneACCESS table, in-frame sequences only. Its copies lack some clones; in the studies checked, an unresolved V gene accounts for under half of them, and the cause for the rest is not known. Recorded for this sample are nearly 85,000 clones; approximately 82% of them occurred a single time. Approximately 0.85% of the sample is in the top ten clones. Patients with autoimmune disease history or receiving systemic immunosuppression were excluded from the trial. In every dose cohort, peripheral blood was drawn for TCR sequencing at baseline, cycle 4 day 1, and cycle 7 day 1. Samples came from an open-label, multicenter, first-in-human phase I dose-escalation trial of ivuxolimab. Adults with locally advanced or metastatic melanoma, renal cell, hepatocellular, or head and neck squamous cell carcinoma were enrolled in the trial. Before TCR sequencing, CD4+ T cells and CD8+ T cells from peripheral blood were sorted into separate populations.

The source is an adult with an advanced solid tumor such as melanoma, head and neck, liver or kidney cancer. This chain joins TRBV6-6 to TRBJ1-6; the D gene remains uncertain. This specimen was CD4+ or CD8+ T cells sorted from blood, taken in a trial of the OX40 agonist ivuxolimab. In nucleotides, the sequence is TGTGCCAGCTTCGGTTCGTTGGCGTCCCTCCACTTT. It is translated as CASFGSLASLHF.